The source of this TCR beta chain is a study of STAT5B mutations in CD4+ large granular lymphocyte leukemia. TCRdb keeps only in-frame clones here, not all; method: immunoSEQ multiplex PCR. Of tens of thousands of clones in the sample, roughly 85% were seen once. Study-wide results and caveats: Main leukemic clonotypes were patient-specific, but roughly 26% appeared at low frequency elsewhere. Without putative leukemic clones, patient CD4-sorted repertoires remained more clonal than healthy CD4+ repertoires. 8/27 top patient clones versus 2/35 control clones were TRBV06-family.

Regarding this clone: Its antigen is as yet unknown.

The CDR3 length is 16 residues. Germline CDR1 and CDR2: SGHRS and YFSETQ. Trimming took 5 bases from V and 4 from J; bases not matched to a gene: 11. Material for sequencing was CD4+ T cells from blood buffy coats. The source is a human donor in good health. The rearrangement links TRBV5-1 to TRBJ1-3; 8 nucleotides agree with TRBD1. The CDR3 protein is CASRFETGAGGNTIYF. Written as DNA, the CDR3 is TGCGCCAGCAGGTTTGAGACAGGGGCCGGAGGAAACACCATATATTTT. Variable domain in full (rest from reference TRBV5-1 and TRBJ1-3): KAGVTQTPRYLIKTRGQQVTLSCSPISGHRSVSWYQQTPGQGLQFLFEYFSETQRNKGNFPGRFSGRQFSNSRSEMNVSTLELGDSALYLCASRFETGAGGNTIYFGEGSWLTVV.